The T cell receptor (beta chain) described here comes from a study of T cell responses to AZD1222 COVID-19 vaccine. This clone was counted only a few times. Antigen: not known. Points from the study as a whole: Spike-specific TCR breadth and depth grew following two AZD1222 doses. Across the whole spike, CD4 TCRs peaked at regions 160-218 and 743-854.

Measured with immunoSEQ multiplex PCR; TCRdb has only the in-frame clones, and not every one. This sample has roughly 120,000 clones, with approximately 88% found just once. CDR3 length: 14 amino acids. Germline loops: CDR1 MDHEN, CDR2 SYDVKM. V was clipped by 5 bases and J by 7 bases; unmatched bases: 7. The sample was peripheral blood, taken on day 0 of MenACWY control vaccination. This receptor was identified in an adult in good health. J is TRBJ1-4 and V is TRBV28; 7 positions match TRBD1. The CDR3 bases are TGTGCCAGCAGTGTGACAGGGTTGATTGAAAAACTGTTTTTT. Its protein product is CASSVTGLIEKLFF.